At least ten counts were recorded for the clone carrying this TCR beta chain. Antigen specificity is unknown. This sample is part of a study of response to subunit inactivated influenza vaccine. The study's findings and limits: Each seasonal flu vaccination may recruit only limited new T cells, authors suggested.

Via MiXCR, TCRdb re-called the RT-PCR reads, giving one row per CDR3 protein. Of hundreds of thousands of distinct CDR3 sequences in the sample, roughly 14% are singletons; the top ten hold 6.5% to 8.5%. Trimming left V 2 bases short and J 1 base short, with 9 bases between. Looked up from germline, CDR1 is SEHNR and CDR2 is FQNEAQ (reference sequence). CDR3 size: 14 residues. Sequencing was performed on PBMCs from blood, taken roughly 2 weeks before vaccination. This TCR was recovered from a man in his forties or fifties who received an inactivated influenza vaccine. The chain is built from TRBV7-9 and TRBJ2-7; tentatively, D is TRBD2 (6 bases). CDR3 sequence (DNA): TGTGCCAGCAGCTTAAGTCGGGGGTCCTACGAGCAGTACTTC. Amino acid sequence: CASSLSRGSYEQYF. The full variable domain, in which reference TRBV7-9 and TRBJ2-7 provide the parts outside the CDR3, is DTGVSQNPRHKITKRGQNVTFRCDPISEHNRLYWYRQTLGQGPEFLTYFQNEAQLEKSRLLSDRFSAERPKGSFSTLEIQRTEQGDSAMYLCASSLSRGSYEQYFGPGTRLTVT.